This is a list of T cell receptor beta chains from one sample in a study of T cell responses to AZD1222 COVID-19 vaccine. The method was immunoSEQ multiplex PCR; TCRdb's version includes in-frame clones alone and lacks a portion of them. The sample contains approximately 110,000 clones, roughly 89% of which appear only once. The sample in question was peripheral blood, obtained 28 days after the second AZD1222 dose. Receptor source: an adult who received the AZD1222 COVID-19 vaccine. CDR3s include the opening cysteine and the closing phenylalanine or tryptophan. A D gene is named only where the DNA matches it firmly. The size of a clone is reported for some rows only, either as once, few or many, or as a class for expanded clones.

TRBV28,TRBJ1-1,-,-,CASSDPTDWNTEAFF,TGTGCCAGCAGTGACCCGACCGACTGGAACACTGAAGCTTTCTTT
TRBV10-3,TRBJ2-7,-,once,CASLPYEQYF,TGTGCCTCCCTCCCCTACGAGCAGTACTTC
TRBV24-1,TRBJ2-7,-,few,CATSDPAGRRLYEQYF,TGTGCCACCAGTGACCCCGCGGGACGGCGGCTTTACGAGCAGTACTTC
TRBV5-1,TRBJ1-2,-,few,CASSLGTDDYGYTF,TGCGCCAGCAGCTTGGGGACGGACGACTATGGCTACACCTTC
TRBV5-1,TRBJ2-1,TRBD1,-,CASSLEGASGNEQFF,TGCGCCAGCAGCCTCGAGGGGGCTTCTGGCAATGAGCAGTTCTTC
TRBV20-1,TRBJ2-7,-,once,CSARTSYEQYF,TGCAGCGCCAGGACCTCCTACGAGCAGTACTTC
TRBV24-1,TRBJ2-1,-,-,CATQGEVYNEQFF,TGTGCCACCCAGGGAGAAGTCTACAATGAGCAGTTCTTC
TRBV2,TRBJ2-1,-,once,CACSWGSTYNEQFF,TGTGCCTGCTCCTGGGGTTCGACTTACAATGAGCAGTTCTTC
TRBV5-1,TRBJ2-1,TRBD2,-,CASSLSPSGRNEQFF,TGCGCCAGCAGCTTGAGTCCTAGCGGGAGAAATGAGCAGTTCTTC
TRBV6-5,TRBJ2-7,TRBD1,-,CAARRDRSSYEQYF,TGTGCCGCGCGCCGGGACAGGAGCTCCTACGAGCAGTACTTC
TRBV30,TRBJ2-1,-,-,CAWSAGTSSYNEQFF,TGTGCCTGGAGTGCGGGTACGAGCTCCTACAATGAGCAGTTCTTC
TRBV6-6,TRBJ1-2,-,-,CASSPLGQGAGYTF,TGTGCCAGCAGTCCACTGGGCCAGGGAGCAGGCTACACCTTC
TRBV29-1,TRBJ1-1,-,-,CSVLTGNTEAFF,TGCAGCGTTCTGACAGGGAACACTGAAGCTTTCTTT
TRBV7-9,TRBJ1-4,TRBD1,-,CASSRTGTTNEKLFF,TGTGCCAGCAGCCGGACAGGGACAACTAATGAAAAACTGTTTTTT
TRBV27,TRBJ2-7,-,-,CASSSGQGSSYEQYF,TGTGCCAGCAGCTCGGGGCAGGGGTCCTCCTACGAGCAGTACTTC
TRBV24-1,TRBJ2-7,-,-,CATSDADSLGYEQYF,TGTGCCACCAGTGACGCCGACTCCCTCGGCTACGAGCAGTACTTC
TRBV7-3,TRBJ2-1,TRBD2,-,CASSLTGGSSYNEQFF,TGTGCCAGCAGCTTAACAGGCGGGAGCTCCTACAATGAGCAGTTCTTC
TRBV4-1,TRBJ2-1,TRBD2,-,CASSRPGRGEVEQFF,TGCGCCAGCAGCCGCCCCGGACGGGGGGAGGTTGAGCAGTTCTTC
TRBV2,TRBJ1-5,-,-,CASSESWAGQPQHF,TGTGCCAGCAGTGAATCGTGGGCTGGGCAGCCCCAGCATTTT
TRBV7-2,TRBJ2-2,-,once,CASSLGAAGELFF,TGTGCCAGCAGCTTAGGGGCGGCCGGGGAGCTGTTTTTT
TRBV4-1,TRBJ2-7,-,once,CASSPRSGIEGSEQYF,TGCGCCAGCAGTCCAAGGAGTGGGATTGAAGGTAGCGAGCAGTACTTC
TRBV11-3,TRBJ2-7,TRBD2,-,CASSQSGINEQYF,TGTGCCAGCAGCCAGAGCGGGATCAACGAGCAGTACTTC
TRBV28,TRBJ1-1,-,-,CASSDRGRGSTEAFF,TGTGCCAGCAGTGATCGTGGCAGGGGAAGCACTGAAGCTTTCTTT
TRBV18,TRBJ2-7,TRBD1,-,CASSHRQGFSYEQYF,TGTGCCAGCTCACACCGACAGGGATTCTCCTACGAGCAGTACTTC
TRBV10-3,TRBJ2-1,TRBD2,once,CAISGLAGDYEQFF,TGTGCCATCAGCGGACTAGCGGGAGATTATGAGCAGTTCTTC
TRBV6-4,TRBJ2-7,-,-,CASSDSASPTLVEQYF,TGTGCCAGCAGTGACTCGGCCAGTCCTACGCTAGTCGAGCAGTACTTC
TRBV19,TRBJ2-1,TRBD2,-,CASKEAGGGYNEQFF,TGTGCCAGTAAGGAAGCGGGAGGCGGGTACAATGAGCAGTTCTTC
TRBV24-1,TRBJ2-2,TRBD2,-,CATKGLATGELFF,TGTGCCACCAAGGGACTAGCGACCGGGGAGCTGTTTTTT
TRBV9,TRBJ2-7,-,-,CASSEVGSSYEQYF,TGTGCCAGCAGCGAGGTCGGGAGCTCCTACGAGCAGTACTTC